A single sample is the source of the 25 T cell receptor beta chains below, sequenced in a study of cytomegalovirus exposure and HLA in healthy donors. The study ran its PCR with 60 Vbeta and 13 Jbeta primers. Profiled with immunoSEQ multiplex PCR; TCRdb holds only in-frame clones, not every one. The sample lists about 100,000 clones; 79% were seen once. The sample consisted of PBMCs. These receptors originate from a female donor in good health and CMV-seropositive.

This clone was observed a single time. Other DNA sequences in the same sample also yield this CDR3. This chain's CDR3 is CASSLRPAEDIQYF. DNA for the CDR3: TGCGCCAGCAGCCTCCGGCCCGCGGAGGACATTCAGTACTTC. The chain joins TRBV4-1 to TRBJ2-4; D may be TRBD2 (5 bases). In germline, CDR1 is MGHRA, CDR2 YSYEKL. The length of the CDR3 is 14 residues. V was cut by 4 bases and J by 8 bases, with 15 bases left in between.

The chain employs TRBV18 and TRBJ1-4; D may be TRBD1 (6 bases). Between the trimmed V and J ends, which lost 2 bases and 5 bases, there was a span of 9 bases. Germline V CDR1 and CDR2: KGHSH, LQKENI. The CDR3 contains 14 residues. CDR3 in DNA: TGTGCCAGCTCACCAGGGGGCGACAATGAAAAACTGTTTTTT. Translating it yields CASSPGGDNEKLFF.

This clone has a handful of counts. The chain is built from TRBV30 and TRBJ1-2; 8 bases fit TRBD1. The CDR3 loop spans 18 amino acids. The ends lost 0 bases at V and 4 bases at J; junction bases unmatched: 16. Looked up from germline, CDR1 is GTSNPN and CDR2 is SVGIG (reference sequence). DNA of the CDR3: TGTGCCTGGAGTGTGACGCCGCGGACAGGGTGGATTGCCTATGGCTACACCTTC. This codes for CAWSVTPRTGWIAYGYTF. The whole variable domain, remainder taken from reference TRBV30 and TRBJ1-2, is SQTIHQWPATLVQPVGSPLSLECTVEGTSNPNLYWYRQAAGRGLQLLFYSVGIGQISSEVPQNLSASRPQDRQFILSSKKLLLSDSGFYLCAWSVTPRTGWIAYGYTFGSGTRLTVV.

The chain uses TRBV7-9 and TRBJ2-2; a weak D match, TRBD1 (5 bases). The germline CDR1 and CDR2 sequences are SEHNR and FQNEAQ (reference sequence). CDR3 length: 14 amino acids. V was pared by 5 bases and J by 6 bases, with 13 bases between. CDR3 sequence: CASSPGSVPGELFF. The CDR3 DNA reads TGTGCCAGCAGCCCAGGGTCCGTACCCGGGGAGCTGTTTTTT.

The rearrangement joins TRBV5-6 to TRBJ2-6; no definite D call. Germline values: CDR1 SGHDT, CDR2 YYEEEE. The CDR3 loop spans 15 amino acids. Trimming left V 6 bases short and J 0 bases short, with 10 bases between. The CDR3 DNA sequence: TGTGCCAGCAACCCCCGACACTCTGGGGCCAACGTCCTGACTTTC. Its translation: CASNPRHSGANVLTF.

CDR3 loop: CASSYTTGGSYNEQFF. The CDR3 DNA follows: TGTGCCAGCAGTTACACCACAGGGGGCTCCTACAATGAGCAGTTCTTC. The rearrangement links TRBV6-5 to TRBJ2-1, with TRBD1 matching over 8 bases. The CDR3 sequence is 16 residues long. After removal of 2 bases from V and 0 bases from J, the junction contained 3 bases not matched to a gene. The V gene's germline CDR1 is MNHEY and CDR2 SVGAGI.

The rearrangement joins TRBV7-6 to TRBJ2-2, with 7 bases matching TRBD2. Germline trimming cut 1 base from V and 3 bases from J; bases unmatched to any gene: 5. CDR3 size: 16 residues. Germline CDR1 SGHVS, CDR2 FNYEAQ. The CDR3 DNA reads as TGTGCCAGCAGCTTAGTTAGGGGAGGGGACACCGGGGAGCTGTTTTTT. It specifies CASSLVRGGDTGELFF.

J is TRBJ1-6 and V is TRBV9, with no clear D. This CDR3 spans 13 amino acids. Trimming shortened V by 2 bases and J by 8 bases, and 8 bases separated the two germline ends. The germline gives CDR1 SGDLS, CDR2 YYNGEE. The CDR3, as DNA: TGTGCCAGCAGCGTCGGAGGGCATTCACCCCTCCACTTT. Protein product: CASSVGGHSPLHF. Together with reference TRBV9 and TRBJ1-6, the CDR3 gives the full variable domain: DSGVTQTPKHLITATGQRVTLRCSPRSGDLSVYWYQQSLDQGLQFLIQYYNGEERAKGNILERFSAQQFPDLHSELNLSSLELGDSALYFCASSVGGHSPLHFGNGTRLTVT.

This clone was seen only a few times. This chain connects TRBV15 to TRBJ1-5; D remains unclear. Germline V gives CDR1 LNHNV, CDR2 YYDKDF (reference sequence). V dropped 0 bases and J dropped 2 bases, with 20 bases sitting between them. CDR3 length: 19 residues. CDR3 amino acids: CATSRDSDGLPRGNQPQHF. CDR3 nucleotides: TGTGCCACCAGCAGAGATTCGGACGGACTACCGAGGGGCAATCAGCCCCAGCATTTT.

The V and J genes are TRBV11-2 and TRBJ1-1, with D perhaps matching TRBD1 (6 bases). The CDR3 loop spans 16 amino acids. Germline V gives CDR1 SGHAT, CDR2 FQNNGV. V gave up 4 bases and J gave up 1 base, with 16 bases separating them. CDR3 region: CASSSYGTPGNTEAFF. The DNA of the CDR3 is TGTGCCAGCAGCTCCTACGGGACACCGGGGAACACTGAAGCTTTCTTT.

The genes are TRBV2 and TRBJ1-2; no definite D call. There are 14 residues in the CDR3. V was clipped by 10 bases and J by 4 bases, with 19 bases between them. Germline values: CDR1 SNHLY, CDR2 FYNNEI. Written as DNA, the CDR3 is TGTGCCAACCTGGAGACGCCAGAGGCCTATGGCTACACCTTC. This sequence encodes CANLETPEAYGYTF. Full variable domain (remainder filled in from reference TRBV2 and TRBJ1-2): EPEVTQTPSHQVTQMGQEVILRCVPISNHLYFYWYRQILGQKVEFLVSFYNNEISEKSEIFDDQFSVERPDGSNFTLKIRSTKLEDSAMYFCANLETPEAYGYTFGSGTRLTVV.

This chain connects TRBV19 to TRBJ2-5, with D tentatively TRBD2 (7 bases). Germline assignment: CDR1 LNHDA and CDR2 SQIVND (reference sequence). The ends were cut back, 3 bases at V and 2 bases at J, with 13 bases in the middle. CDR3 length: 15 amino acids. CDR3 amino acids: CASSIAGAIQETQYF. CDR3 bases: TGTGCCAGTAGTATCGCGGGGGCCATTCAAGAGACCCAGTACTTC. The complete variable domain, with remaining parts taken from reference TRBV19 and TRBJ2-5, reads DGGITQSPKYLFRKEGQNVTLSCEQNLNHDAMYWYRQDPGQGLRLIYYSQIVNDFQKGDIAEGYSVSREKKESFPLTVTSAQKNPTAFYLCASSIAGAIQETQYFGPGTRLLVL.

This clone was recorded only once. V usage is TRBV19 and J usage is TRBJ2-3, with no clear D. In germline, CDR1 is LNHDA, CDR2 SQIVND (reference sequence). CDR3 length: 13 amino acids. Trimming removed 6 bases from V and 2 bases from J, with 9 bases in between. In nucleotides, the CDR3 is TGTGCCAGTAGCCAACAGAACACAGATACGCAGTATTTT. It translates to CASSQQNTDTQYF.

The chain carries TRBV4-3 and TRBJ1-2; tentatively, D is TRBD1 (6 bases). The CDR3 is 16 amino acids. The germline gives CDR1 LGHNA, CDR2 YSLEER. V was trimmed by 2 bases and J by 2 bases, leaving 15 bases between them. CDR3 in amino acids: CASSQWGGGKNYGYTF. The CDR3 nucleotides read TGCGCCAGCAGCCAATGGGGAGGGGGAAAAAACTATGGCTACACCTTC.

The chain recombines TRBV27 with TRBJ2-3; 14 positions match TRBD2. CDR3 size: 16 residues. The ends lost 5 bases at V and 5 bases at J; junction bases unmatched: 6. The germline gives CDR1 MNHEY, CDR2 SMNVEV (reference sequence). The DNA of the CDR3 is TGTGCCAGCAGTCCGGGACTAGCGGGAGTGAGAGATACGCAGTATTTT. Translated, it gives CASSPGLAGVRDTQYF.

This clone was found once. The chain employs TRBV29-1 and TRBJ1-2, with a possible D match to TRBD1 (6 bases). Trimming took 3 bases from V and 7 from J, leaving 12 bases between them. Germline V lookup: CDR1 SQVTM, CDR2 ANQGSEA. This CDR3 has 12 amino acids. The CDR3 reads CSVDPTGTGYTF. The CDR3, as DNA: TGCAGCGTTGACCCCACAGGGACTGGCTACACCTTC.

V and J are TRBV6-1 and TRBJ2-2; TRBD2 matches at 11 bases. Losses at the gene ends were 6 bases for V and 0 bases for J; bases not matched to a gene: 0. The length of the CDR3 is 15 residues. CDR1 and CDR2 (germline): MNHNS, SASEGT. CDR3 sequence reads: CASRLAGANTGELFF. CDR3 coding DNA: TGTGCCAGCAGACTAGCGGGGGCGAACACCGGGGAGCTGTTTTTT.

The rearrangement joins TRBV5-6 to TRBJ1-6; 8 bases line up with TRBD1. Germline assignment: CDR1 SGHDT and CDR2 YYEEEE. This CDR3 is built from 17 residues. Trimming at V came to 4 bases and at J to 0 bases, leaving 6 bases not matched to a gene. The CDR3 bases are TGTGCCAGCAGCCCCGGGACAGGTAGCTCCTATAATTCACCCCTCCACTTT. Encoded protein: CASSPGTGSSYNSPLHF.

CDR3 DNA: TGTGCCAGCAGCTGGGGCAGTCCTGGCACAGATACGCAGTATTTT. Protein: CASSWGSPGTDTQYF. The chain carries TRBV5-6 and TRBJ2-3; perhaps TRBD1 as D (5 bases). CDR3 length: 15 residues. The germline V gene has CDR1 SGHDT and CDR2 YYEEEE. Trimming removed 3 bases at V and 1 base at J, with 12 bases between.

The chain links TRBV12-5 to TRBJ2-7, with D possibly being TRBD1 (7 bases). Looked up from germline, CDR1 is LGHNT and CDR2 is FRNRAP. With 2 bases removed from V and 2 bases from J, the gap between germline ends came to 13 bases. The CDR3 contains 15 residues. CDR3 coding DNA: TGTGCTAGTGGTTTGTACCAGGGGGGCACCTACGAGCAGTACTTC. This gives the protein CASGLYQGGTYEQYF.

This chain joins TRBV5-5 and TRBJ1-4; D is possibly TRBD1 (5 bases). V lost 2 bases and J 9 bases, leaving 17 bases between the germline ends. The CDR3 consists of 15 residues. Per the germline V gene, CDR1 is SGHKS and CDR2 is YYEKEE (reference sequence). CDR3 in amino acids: CASSFRATGSKKLFF. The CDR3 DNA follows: TGTGCCAGCAGCTTCAGGGCCACGGGCAGCAAAAAACTGTTTTTT.

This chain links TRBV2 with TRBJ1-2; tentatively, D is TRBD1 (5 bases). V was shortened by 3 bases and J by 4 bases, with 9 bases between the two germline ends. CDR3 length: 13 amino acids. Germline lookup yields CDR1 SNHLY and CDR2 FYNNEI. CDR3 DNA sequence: TGTGCCAGCAGTGAGGGGGAGGGCTATGGCTACACCTTC. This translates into CASSEGEGYGYTF.

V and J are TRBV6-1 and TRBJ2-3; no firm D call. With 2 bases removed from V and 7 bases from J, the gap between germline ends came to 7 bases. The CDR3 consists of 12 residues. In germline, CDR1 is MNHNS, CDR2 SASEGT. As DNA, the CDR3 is TGTGCCAGCAGTGAACTCCAGAATACGCAGTATTTT. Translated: CASSELQNTQYF.

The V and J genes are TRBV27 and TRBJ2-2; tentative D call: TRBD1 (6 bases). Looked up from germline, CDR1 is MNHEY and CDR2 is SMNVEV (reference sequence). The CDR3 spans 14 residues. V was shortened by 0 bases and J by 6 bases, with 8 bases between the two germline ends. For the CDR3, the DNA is TGTGCCAGCAGTTTATCCCCAGGGGCCGGGGAGCTGTTTTTT. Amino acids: CASSLSPGAGELFF.

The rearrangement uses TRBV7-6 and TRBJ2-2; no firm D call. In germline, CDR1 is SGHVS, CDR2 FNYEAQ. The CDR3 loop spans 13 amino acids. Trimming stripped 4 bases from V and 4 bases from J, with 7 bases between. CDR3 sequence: CASSSVGTGELFF. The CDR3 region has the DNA TGTGCCAGCAGCTCGGTCGGCACCGGGGAGCTGTTTTTT.